This TCR beta chain was captured in a study of cytomegalovirus exposure and HLA in healthy donors. Study background: An early release of data contained approximately 85 million unique TCRs, which came from HLA-typed donors.

The study ran its PCR with 60 Vbeta and 13 Jbeta primers. The table came from immunoSEQ multiplex PCR; TCRdb's copy has only in-frame clones and leaves some out. Of approximately 180,000 clones in the sample, roughly 79% are singletons; the top ten hold 6.3%. The germline CDR1 and CDR2 sequences are SNHLY and FYNNEI. The CDR3 is 13 amino acids. V was clipped by 7 bases and J by 2 bases, with 11 bases between them. As concerns this clone: The target antigen is unknown.

Study-wide points: In vitro data verified a few CMV-associated chains as specific for CMV antigens.

Sequenced sample: PBMCs. The V and J genes are TRBV2 and TRBJ1-1; D remains unclear. The receptor comes from a man aged 40-49 years in good health and CMV-seropositive. The DNA for the CDR3 is TGTGCCAGCACCTTGGGCCCTAACACTGAAGCTTTCTTT. It translates to CASTLGPNTEAFF. The full variable domain, completed using reference TRBV2 and TRBJ1-1, is EPEVTQTPSHQVTQMGQEVILRCVPISNHLYFYWYRQILGQKVEFLVSFYNNEISEKSEIFDDQFSVERPDGSNFTLKIRSTKLEDSAMYFCASTLGPNTEAFFGQGTRLTVV.